This T cell receptor beta chain was recorded in a study of post-analysis software for immune sequencing data. Study-level findings and limits: The study found significantly lower normalized Chao1 diversity in multiple sclerosis patients than in controls. Relative to controls, patients had several TRBV segments at higher frequency, with TRBV5-6, TRBV5-1 and TRBV20-1 among these.

This CDR3 has 14 amino acids. Germline V gene data show CDR1 as LGHNT and CDR2 as FRNRAP. TCR beta cDNA libraries included unique molecular identifiers. Yield was 450,000 to 650,000 cDNA molecules from about 1 to 10 million T cells. MiXCR was run by TCRdb on the PCR reads, yielding one entry per CDR3 protein. The table has 650,000 to 850,000 distinct CDR3 sequences, 40% to 55% seen once; the top ten hold over 4.5%. About this clonotype: What it binds is unknown.

Sequencing was performed on blood. The chain is built from TRBV12-5 and TRBJ2-4; unclear D gene. Judging by the DNA end, TRBJ2-7 fits better; the J call may be wrong. This TCR came from a girl aged 5-17 years with multiple sclerosis. CDR3 protein: CASGLGSADYEQYF. DNA of the CDR3: TGTGCTAGTGGTTTGGGATCGGCAGACTACGAGCAGTACTTC.